The 9 T cell receptor beta chains below come from one sample, sequenced in a study of blood T cell repertoires in COVID-19. Method: immunoSEQ multiplex PCR; TCRdb's copy keeps in-frame clones and lacks some. The data contain more than 90,000 clones, around 87% of them seen just once; the ten biggest clones take up around a tenth. The sample consisted of peripheral blood. The receptors derive from a woman aged 25-40 years with acute or convalescent COVID-19.

This clone showed up just once. This chain uses TRBV12-5 with TRBJ2-7; TRBD2 matches 7 bases. Losses at the gene ends were 5 bases for V and 3 bases for J; bases not matched to a gene: 10. Germline CDR1 is LGHNT and CDR2 is FRNRAP. This CDR3 region has 15 residues. CDR3 sequence reads: CASGPGGFPLYEQYF. CDR3 nucleotide sequence: TGTGCTAGTGGTCCGGGGGGATTTCCTCTCTACGAGCAGTACTTC.

V usage is TRBV6-5 and J usage is TRBJ2-5; 7 bases align to TRBD1. With V trimmed by 5 bases and J by 4 bases, 4 bases remained unmatched. Germline-derived CDR1 and CDR2 are MNHEY and SVGAGI. The CDR3 sequence is 13 residues long. The CDR3 region is CASSNRGIETQYF. The CDR3 nucleotides read TGTGCCAGCAGTAACAGGGGAATAGAGACCCAGTACTTC.

The chain has TRBV4-1 and TRBJ2-2, with a possible D match to TRBD1 (5 bases). This CDR3 comprises 16 residues. Trimming pared 0 bases from V and 7 bases from J, leaving 15 bases between. Per the germline V gene, CDR1 is MGHRA and CDR2 is YSYEKL. CDR3 DNA sequence: TGCGCCAGCAGCCAAGATTGGGGCCAGAATATCGGGGAGCTGTTTTTT. Translated, it gives CASSQDWGQNIGELFF.

V usage is TRBV15 and J usage is TRBJ2-7, with 10 nucleotides matching TRBD1. V shed 4 bases and J 6 bases; nucleotides not matched to a gene: 12. The CDR3 is 16 residues long. Germline CDR1 reads LNHNV; CDR2 reads YYDKDF (reference sequence). CDR3 in amino acids: CATSTVPRDRGSEQYF. CDR3 nucleotides: TGTGCCACCAGCACCGTCCCCCGGGACAGGGGCTCCGAGCAGTACTTC.

The CDR3 is CASSLAGTAANYGYTF. The CDR3 coding sequence is TGCGCCAGCAGCTTGGCCGGGACAGCAGCTAACTATGGCTACACCTTC. The chain has TRBV5-1 and TRBJ1-2; 7 bases are a match to TRBD1. The V segment lost 0 bases and the J segment 0 bases; nucleotides outside the gene matches: 5. The CDR3 covers 16 residues. CDR1 is SGHRS and CDR2 is YFSETQ in the germline V gene.

The chain couples TRBV6-4 to TRBJ2-3; 14 bases are shared with TRBD2. Germline assignment: CDR1 MRHNA and CDR2 SNTAGT. Trimming removed 2 bases from V and 1 base from J; junction bases left unmatched: 2. The CDR3 sequence is 17 residues long. This CDR3 is CASSDGTSGSRTDTQYF. CDR3 DNA: TGTGCCAGCAGTGACGGGACTAGCGGGAGCCGCACAGATACGCAGTATTTT.

The chain couples TRBV19 to TRBJ2-7; tentatively, D is TRBD2 (5 bases). This CDR3 has 14 amino acids. CDR1 and CDR2 from the germline V gene are LNHDA and SQIVND (reference sequence). Between the trimmed V and J ends, which lost 4 bases and 5 bases, there was a span of 15 bases. The CDR3 sequence: CASSNRGAYDEQYF. Written as DNA, the CDR3 is TGTGCCAGTAGTAACCGGGGAGCGTATGACGAGCAGTACTTC.

This chain links TRBV24-1 with TRBJ1-2; TRBD1 matches at 8 bases. The CDR3 sequence is 15 residues long. Germline CDR1 is KGHDR and CDR2 is SFDVKD. V dropped 5 bases and J dropped 3; count of bases not matched to a gene: 7. In nucleotides, the CDR3 is TGTGCCACCAGTGGTTCTGGACAGGGAGACTATGGCTACACCTTC. Amino acid sequence: CATSGSGQGDYGYTF.

This rearrangement joins TRBV5-1 to TRBJ2-6; a possible D gene is TRBD2 (5 bases). The germline gives CDR1 SGHRS, CDR2 YFSETQ. CDR3 size: 17 residues. The germline V and J ends were trimmed by 4 bases and 0 bases, with 14 bases remaining between them. This CDR3 is CASSTDIGSSGANVLTF. In DNA, the CDR3 is TGCGCCAGCAGCACCGACATTGGGAGCTCTGGGGCCAACGTCCTGACTTTC.